The next 29 T cell receptor beta chains were all read from a single sample in a study of T cells in Graves' hyperthyroidism and ophthalmopathy. RNA transcripts yielded amplified TCR beta CDR3 regions. A first-round RT-PCR of the TCR CDR3 used the HTBI primer set. TCRdb redid the calling of the multiplex PCR reads with MiXCR, one entry per CDR3 protein. This sample has hundreds of thousands of distinct CDR3 sequences, with 11% to 15% found just once. What was sequenced was blood. The receptors here all came from a man in his fifties or sixties with Graves' ophthalmopathy.

In this sample, this clonotype turned up many times. The CDR3 coding sequence is TGCAGTGCTAGAGACCGGGACTACTCCTACGAGCAGTACTTC. Its protein product is CSARDRDYSYEQYF. The chain links TRBV20-1 to TRBJ2-7, with 7 bases that match TRBD2. The CDR3 is 14 residues long. V shed 0 bases and J 0 bases; nucleotides not matched to a gene: 2. Germline V gives CDR1 DFQATT, CDR2 SNEGSKA (reference sequence).

This clonotype was counted at least ten times. The rearrangement links TRBV20-1 to TRBJ2-3, with a possible D match to TRBD2 (5 bases). The CDR3 contains 16 residues. V shed 0 bases and J shed 0 bases, with 13 bases lying between them. Germline CDR1 is DFQATT and CDR2 is SNEGSKA (reference sequence). CDR3 sequence: CSARDGSKRSTDTQYF. CDR3 sequence (DNA): TGCAGTGCTAGAGATGGTTCGAAGCGGAGCACAGATACGCAGTATTTT.

This clonotype was picked up many times. CDR3 coding DNA: TGTGCCAGCAGTCTTATCCACGGGGCCGTCCAAGAGACCCAGTACTTC. It yields the protein CASSLIHGAVQETQYF. The chain links TRBV12-3 or TRBV12-4 to TRBJ2-5; D assignment may be TRBD1 or TRBD2 (5 bases each). Trimming left V 5 bases short and J 1 base short, with 17 bases between. The CDR3 is made up of 16 amino acids.

The chain uses TRBV15 and TRBJ2-4, with a weak D call TRBD1 (5 bases). Germline CDR1 LNHNV, CDR2 YYDKDF (reference sequence). The CDR3 sequence is 13 residues long. Deletions cut 9 bases from V and 6 bases from J, with 15 bases between. The CDR3 sequence: CATSPRTSNIQYF. The CDR3 coding sequence is TGTGCCACTTCCCCGAGGACATCAAACATTCAGTACTTC.

The chain has TRBV5-8 and TRBJ2-3; unclear D gene. This CDR3 has 14 residues. V lost 3 bases and J lost 4, with 12 bases in between. Germline V lookup: CDR1 SGHTS, CDR2 YDEGEE. This CDR3 is CASSSRTVPDTQYF. In DNA form, the CDR3 reads TGTGCCAGCAGCTCCAGGACGGTCCCAGATACGCAGTATTTT.

J is TRBJ1-1 and V is TRBV7-6; TRBD1 is a possible D gene (6 bases). With 1 base removed from V and 1 base from J, the gap between germline ends came to 25 bases. Germline V gene data show CDR1 as SGHVS and CDR2 as FNYEAQ. The CDR3 sequence is 20 residues long. The CDR3 loop is CASSLDRERITTLTNTEAFF. The CDR3 DNA follows: TGTGCCAGCAGCTTAGACAGGGAAAGGATTACTACCTTAACGAACACTGAAGCTTTCTTT.

V is TRBV18 and J is TRBJ1-1; D not resolved. Between the trimmed V and J ends, which lost 6 bases and 5 bases, there was a span of 13 bases. The CDR3 extends over 13 amino acids. Germline V lookup: CDR1 KGHSH, CDR2 LQKENI. The CDR3 sequence is CASSPKGVTEAFF. CDR3 DNA sequence: TGTGCCAGCTCCCCGAAGGGTGTGACTGAAGCTTTCTTT.

In this sample, this clonotype turned up many times. The gene calls are TRBV20-1 and TRBJ1-4; D call uncertain. CDR1 is DFQATT, CDR2 SNEGSKA, per germline (reference sequence). This CDR3 has 12 amino acids. The CDR3, as DNA: TGCAGCATTTTGTCTGCTAATGAAAAACTGTTTTTT. This sequence encodes CSILSANEKLFF.

The J gene is TRBJ2-3, the V gene TRBV5-4; TRBD2 matches at 9 bases. The CDR3 spans 18 residues. Per germline, CDR1 SGHNT and CDR2 YYREEE (reference sequence). V shed 3 bases, J shed 6 bases, and the junction held 17 bases outside the gene matches. CDR3 in amino acids: CASSSKRGPGLATDTQYF. The CDR3 region has the DNA TGTGCCAGCAGCTCCAAACGGGGGCCGGGACTAGCAACGGATACGCAGTATTTT.

This clonotype was recorded many times. The gene calls are TRBV7-8 and TRBJ2-3, with 13 bases matching TRBD2. Germline V gene lookup returns CDR1 SGHVS and CDR2 FQNEAQ. With V trimmed by 5 bases and J by 12 bases, 11 bases remained unmatched. The CDR3 spans 15 residues. Written as DNA, the CDR3 is TGTGCCAGCAGCCCGCTTCGACTAGCGGGAGGAATACAGTATTTT. Amino acids: CASSPLRLAGGIQYF.

The V gene is TRBV29-1, the J gene TRBJ2-7, with TRBD1 as a possible D gene (5 bases). Trimming pared 2 bases from V and 4 bases from J, leaving 15 bases between. CDR3 length: 14 amino acids. Germline V lookup: CDR1 SQVTM, CDR2 ANQGSEA. CDR3 sequence reads: CSVEPLDSSYEQYF. Written as DNA, the CDR3 is TGCAGCGTTGAACCCCTTGACAGCTCTTACGAGCAGTACTTC.

This clonotype was seen many times. The chain has TRBV20-1 and TRBJ2-7; 7 bases line up with TRBD2. Germline values: CDR1 DFQATT, CDR2 SNEGSKA (reference sequence). V lost 5 bases, J lost 7 bases, and 14 bases stayed unmatched. The CDR3 contains 14 residues. The CDR3 DNA is TGCAGTGCTTCACTAGCGTCACCCGGGGGGGAGCAGTACTTC. Translation gives CSASLASPGGEQYF.

About this clonotype itself: Possible read error: a much larger clone is one base away. This CDR3 fails to terminate in the conserved phenylalanine or tryptophan, so it likely reflects a read error. V is TRBV3-1 and J is TRBJ2-7, with TRBD2 identical over 13 bases. Germline CDR1 and CDR2: LGHDT and YNNKEL (reference sequence). The junction had 8 bases not matched to a gene; V was cut back by 4 bases and J by 2 bases. The CDR3 is 17 amino acids. CDR3 DNA: TGTGCCAGCAGCCCAGGACTAGCGGGAGCCTTTACCTACGAGCAGTACCTC. Translation: CASSPGLAGAFTYEQYL.

The chain recombines TRBV6-1 with TRBJ2-2, with TRBD1 as a possible D gene (6 bases). The germline V gene encodes CDR1 MNHNS and CDR2 SASEGT. V was clipped by 6 bases and J by 8 bases, with 16 bases between them. This CDR3 region has 14 residues. CDR3 loop: CASRSIQGPGELFF. The CDR3, as DNA: TGTGCCAGCAGATCGATACAGGGTCCAGGGGAGCTGTTTTTT.

This clonotype occurred many times. This chain connects TRBV28 to TRBJ2-3; perhaps D is TRBD1 or TRBD2 (5 bases each). CDR1 is MDHEN and CDR2 is SYDVKM in the germline V gene. Trimming took 5 bases from V and 2 from J, leaving 11 bases between them. The CDR3 consists of 14 residues. Here the CDR3 reads CASSLRDLTDTQYF. DNA for the CDR3: TGTGCCAGCAGTCTTCGGGACCTCACAGATACGCAGTATTTT. Together with reference TRBV28 and TRBJ2-3, the CDR3 gives the full variable domain: DVKVTQSSRYLVKRTGEKVFLECVQDMDHENMFWYRQDPGLGLRLIYFSYDVKMKEKGDIPEGYSVSREKKERFSLILESASTNQTSMYLCASSLRDLTDTQYFGPGTRLTVL.

This clonotype was seen ten or more times. This chain uses TRBV3-1 with TRBJ1-1; D may be TRBD1 (5 bases). Between the trimmed V and J ends, which lost 4 bases and 1 base, there was a span of 10 bases. Per germline, CDR1 LGHDT and CDR2 YNNKEL (reference sequence). The CDR3 has 14 residues. The CDR3 sequence is CASSPRGGNTEAFF. In DNA form, the CDR3 reads TGTGCCAGCAGCCCTCGGGGGGGGAACACTGAAGCTTTCTTT.

Many counts were recorded for this clonotype. The V call is TRBV5-1, the J call TRBJ1-5, with D tentatively TRBD1 (5 bases). This CDR3 spans 20 amino acids. The germline CDR1 and CDR2 sequences are SGHRS and YFSETQ. The V end was cut by 1 base, the J end by 2 bases, with 25 bases between. The CDR3 region has the DNA TGCGCCAGCAGCTTGTTTATTCCGGGGCCCAAGAGTGAAGGCAATCAGCCCCAGCATTTT. Its translation is CASSLFIPGPKSEGNQPQHF.

This clonotype was observed at least ten times. CDR3 nucleotide sequence: TGTGCCAGCAGCCACGGGAGCCCTCTGTCCCAGTACTTC. Amino acid sequence: CASSHGSPLSQYF. The chain joins TRBV14 to TRBJ2-5, with TRBD2 as a possible D gene (6 bases). Germline V gene lookup returns CDR1 SGHDN and CDR2 FVKESK. Trimming took off 3 bases at V and 9 bases at J, with 14 bases between the two ends. This CDR3 contains 13 residues.

This clonotype was found many times. This chain links TRBV11-1 with TRBJ1-6; D gene ambiguous. In germline, CDR1 is SGHAT, CDR2 FQDESV (reference sequence). The CDR3 totals 15 residues. Between the trimmed V and J ends, which lost 2 bases and 9 bases, there was a span of 14 bases. CDR3 amino acids: CASSLSSSAISPLHF. The CDR3 nucleotides are TGTGCCAGCAGCTTATCCTCCTCGGCGATTTCACCCCTCCACTTT.

Notes on this clonotype: This could be a read error, since a much larger clone is one nucleotide away. This rearrangement joins TRBV12-3 or TRBV12-4 to TRBJ2-7, with D possibly being TRBD2 (7 bases). V was shortened by 3 bases and J by 3 bases, with 12 bases between the two germline ends. The CDR3 consists of 14 residues. As DNA, the CDR3 is TGTGCCAGCAGTTTGGGAGGGGGAGGCTACGAGCAGTACTTC. Translated, it gives CASSLGGGGYEQYF.

CDR3 in amino acids: CASSQGWGAPTNEKLFF. CDR3 DNA: TGCGCCAGCAGCCAAGGGTGGGGGGCCCCAACTAATGAAAAACTGTTTTTT. This chain joins TRBV4-1 and TRBJ1-4; D may be TRBD1 (6 bases). In germline, CDR1 is MGHRA, CDR2 YSYEKL. Trimming shortened V by 1 base and J by 0 bases, and 12 bases separated the two germline ends. The CDR3 extends over 17 amino acids.

A remark on this clonotype: This may be a read error, as it is one base from a much larger clone. The chain uses TRBV30 and TRBJ1-5; D is uncertain. Looked up from germline, CDR1 is GTSNPN and CDR2 is SVGIG (reference sequence). The CDR3 consists of 15 residues. Trimming pared 2 bases from V and 0 bases from J, leaving 11 bases between. The chain's CDR3 is CAWSTLGDSNQPQHF. In DNA form, the CDR3 reads TGTGCCTGGAGTACACTCGGGGATAGCAATCAGCCCCAGCATTTT.

This clonotype has at least ten counts. The V and J genes are TRBV20-1 and TRBJ2-7; a weak D match, TRBD2 (5 bases). V shed 6 bases and J shed 0 bases, with 12 bases lying between them. The CDR3 is made up of 13 amino acids. Germline CDR1 reads DFQATT; CDR2 reads SNEGSKA (reference sequence). CDR3 in DNA: TGCAGTGCAGGCCGCGGGTCCTCCTACGAGCAGTACTTC. This encodes CSAGRGSSYEQYF.

The rearrangement links TRBV11-2 to TRBJ1-2; the match to TRBD1 covers 9 bases. The V segment lost 0 bases and the J segment 7 bases; nucleotides outside the gene matches: 6. Per the germline V gene, CDR1 is SGHAT and CDR2 is FQNNGV. The CDR3 covers 15 residues. In nucleotides, the CDR3 is TGTGCCAGCAGCTTAGACTGGACAGGGGTGGCTGGCTACACCTTC. Encoded protein: CASSLDWTGVAGYTF.

As to this clonotype: This may be a read error: a much more frequent sequence differs by one nucleotide. CDR3 residues: CASSSLVGGEQFF. CDR3 coding DNA: TGTGCCAGCAGCTCTCTCGTGGGAGGGGAGCAGTTCTTC. The V call is TRBV7-2, the J call TRBJ2-1; 7 bases are shared with TRBD2. Germline V gene data show CDR1 as SGHTA and CDR2 as FQGNSA. V shed 4 bases and J 10 bases; nucleotides not matched to a gene: 7. There are 13 residues in the CDR3.

This clonotype was observed many times. J is TRBJ2-3 and V is TRBV5-1; maybe TRBD2 (6 bases). V dropped 0 bases and J dropped 5 bases, with 13 bases sitting between them. CDR1 is SGHRS and CDR2 is YFSETQ in the germline V gene. This CDR3 is 15 amino acids long. CDR3 bases: TGCGCCAGCAGCTTGGATGTGGGAGGAGGAGATACGCAGTATTTT. Translated, it gives CASSLDVGGGDTQYF.

This clonotype was counted between two and nine times. The J gene is TRBJ2-1, the V gene TRBV19, with D perhaps matching TRBD2 (5 bases). The V gene lost 5 bases and the J gene lost 0 bases, with 14 bases spanning the gap. The V gene's germline CDR1 is LNHDA and CDR2 SQIVND (reference sequence). The CDR3 is 16 amino acids. The CDR3 loop is CASSAVLGGSYNEQFF. CDR3 DNA sequence: TGTGCCAGTAGTGCCGTACTAGGCGGCTCCTACAATGAGCAGTTCTTC.

V gene TRBV12-3 or TRBV12-4 combines with J gene TRBJ1-4; D is perhaps TRBD1 (5 bases). Trimming stripped 5 bases from V and 5 bases from J, with 9 bases between. The CDR3 sequence is 13 residues long. The CDR3 region has the DNA TGTGCCAGCAGTCGATCAGGGAATGAAAAACTGTTTTTT. Its translation: CASSRSGNEKLFF.

This clonotype appeared a few times. The V gene is TRBV9, the J gene TRBJ1-6; D is ambiguous. Deletions cut 4 bases from V and 4 bases from J, with 9 bases between. CDR1 and CDR2 from the germline V gene are SGDLS and YYNGEE. The CDR3 has 14 amino acids. CDR3 DNA sequence: TGTGCCAGCAGCCCCGTCGAGTATAATTCACCCCTCCACTTT. Protein product: CASSPVEYNSPLHF.